Each of the 5 T cell receptor beta chains below was sequenced from the same sample in a study of chemoradiotherapy in HPV16-positive cancers. The protocol was immunoSEQ multiplex PCR, while the TCRdb copy is restricted to in-frame clones and leaves out a portion. The repertoire has 9,500 to 15,000 clones, roughly 90% of them found once; the top ten carry approximately 2.8%. Sequences were derived from blood, sampled from a patient who underwent chemoradiotherapy. The receptors stem from a human donor with HPV-associated anogenital cancer.

The gene calls are TRBV19 and TRBJ2-3; D is unclear. The germline V gene encodes CDR1 LNHDA and CDR2 SQIVND (reference sequence). The V gene lost 7 bases and the J gene lost 1 base, with 12 bases spanning the gap. The CDR3 totals 14 residues. CDR3 DNA sequence: TGTGCCAGTACTCCGCTGGGTGGCACAGATACGCAGTATTTT. Translation gives CASTPLGGTDTQYF.

The chain joins TRBV5-4 to TRBJ1-1; D not resolved. The CDR3 consists of 14 residues. Trimming stripped 2 bases from V and 3 bases from J, with 11 bases between. Germline CDR1 SGHNT, CDR2 YYREEE (reference sequence). The CDR3 DNA reads TGTGCCAGCAGCTTATCAACCAGATACACTGAAGCTTTCTTT. Amino acids: CASSLSTRYTEAFF.

This CDR3 reads CASSLNLAGGNNEQFF. Written as DNA, the CDR3 is TGTGCCAGCAGCTTAAACCTAGCGGGGGGGAACAATGAGCAGTTCTTC. The chain has TRBV11-3 and TRBJ2-1; the match to TRBD2 covers 12 bases. Per germline, CDR1 SGHNT and CDR2 YENEEA. The CDR3 sequence is 16 residues long. J lost 5 bases, V lost 2 bases, and 4 bases had no gene match.

This rearrangement joins TRBV6-5 to TRBJ2-7; D is unresolved. The V and J ends lost 6 bases and 6 bases respectively, with 12 bases between them. Germline loops: CDR1 MNHEY, CDR2 SVGAGI. CDR3 length: 12 amino acids. The CDR3 sequence is CASRTPGREQYF. The CDR3 DNA follows: TGTGCCAGCAGGACGCCTGGTCGCGAGCAGTACTTC.

The chain uses TRBV5-1 and TRBJ1-2; 10 nucleotides line up with TRBD1. Germline CDR1 and CDR2: SGHRS and YFSETQ. The CDR3 is 14 amino acids. With V trimmed by 0 bases and J by 8 bases, 4 bases remained unmatched. Here the CDR3 DNA reads TGCGCCAGCAGCTTGGGACAGGGGGCGGTAGGCTACACCTTC. Encoded protein: CASSLGQGAVGYTF.